These T cell receptor beta chains were read from a single sample in a study of blood T cell repertoires in COVID-19. Using immunoSEQ multiplex PCR, the repertoire was profiled, and TCRdb retains in-frame clones only, with some absent. The table includes some 120,000 clones, 80% detected once. The sample taken for sequencing was peripheral blood. Receptor source: a man aged 70-80 years with acute or convalescent COVID-19. CDR3s include the opening cysteine and the closing phenylalanine or tryptophan. The D gene is left open where the match is weak. Clone sizes are given selectively: once, few, many, or a class where the clone is expanded.

CASSQERGLYEQYF,TGCGCCAGCAGCCAAGAGCGGGGGCTCTACGAGCAGTACTTC,TRBV4-1,TRBJ2-7,-,-
CASSLGDRGGYTF,TGTGCCAGCAGCTTGGGGGACAGGGGTGGCTACACCTTC,TRBV5-6,TRBJ1-2,TRBD1,-
CATSGYGYTF,TGTGCCACTTCAGGGTATGGCTACACCTTC,TRBV19,TRBJ1-2,-,-
CASVGGRTDTQYF,TGTGCCAGCGTGGGGGGTAGGACAGATACGCAGTATTTT,TRBV2,TRBJ2-3,-,-
CASRLGTGNFETQYF,TGCGCCAGCAGACTCGGGACAGGGAATTTTGAGACCCAGTACTTC,TRBV5-1,TRBJ2-5,TRBD1,-
CASRTGYRAEAFF,TGTGCCAGCAGGACCGGATACAGGGCTGAAGCTTTCTTT,TRBV6-5,TRBJ1-1,-,once
CAISESTLEGRGTDTQYF,TGTGCCATCAGTGAGTCGACTTTGGAGGGCCGGGGCACAGATACGCAGTATTTT,TRBV10-3,TRBJ2-3,-,-
CASRGLSTSYNEQFF,TGTGCCAGTAGAGGACTATCCACCTCCTACAATGAGCAGTTCTTC,TRBV19,TRBJ2-1,-,-
CASSAYAGDRAFF,TGTGCCAGCAGCGCATACGCAGGGGACCGAGCTTTCTTT,TRBV7-3,TRBJ1-1,-,-
CASSQDLATSGTSGGARETQYF,TGCGCCAGCAGCCAAGATCTGGCCACTTCCGGGACTAGCGGGGGGGCCCGAGAGACCCAGTACTTC,TRBV4-1,TRBJ2-5,TRBD2,-
CASSPGLVGYTF,TGTGCCAGCAGCCCCGGACTCGTTGGCTACACCTTC,TRBV7-2,TRBJ1-2,-,-
CASSFGSYGYTF,TGTGCCAGCAGCTTCGGGTCTTATGGCTACACCTTC,TRBV5-4,TRBJ1-2,-,-
CASSLARGANPEKLFF,TGTGCCAGCAGCTTAGCGCGCGGGGCCAATCCCGAAAAACTGTTTTTT,TRBV11-2,TRBJ1-4,-,-
CASEGTGQGHTGELFF,TGCGCCAGCGAGGGCACAGGACAGGGTCACACCGGGGAGCTGTTTTTT,TRBV5-1,TRBJ2-2,TRBD1,few
CAWSVINRGGNYGYTF,TGTGCCTGGAGTGTAATTAATAGGGGAGGCAACTATGGCTACACCTTC,TRBV30,TRBJ1-2,-,few
CASSLVPGIIQPQHF,TGTGCCAGCAGCTTGGTGCCAGGGATCATCCAGCCCCAGCATTTT,TRBV5-5,TRBJ1-5,-,few
CASQTPSGANVLTF,TGTGCCAGCCAAACTCCCTCTGGGGCCAACGTCCTGACTTTC,TRBV2,TRBJ2-6,-,-
CASSLTRMLVTQYF,TGTGCCAGCAGTTTGACTAGAATGCTTGTTACGCAGTATTTT,TRBV6-2/TRBV6-3,TRBJ2-3,-,-
CASTPGGGPQETQYF,TGTGCCAGCACCCCTGGCGGGGGGCCCCAAGAGACCCAGTACTTC,TRBV2,TRBJ2-5,TRBD2,-
CAWSSPRGWNEQFF,TGTGCCTGGAGCTCCCCGCGGGGGTGGAATGAGCAGTTCTTC,TRBV30,TRBJ2-1,TRBD2,-
CASSLGGQGWGETQYF,TGCGCCAGCAGCTTAGGTGGACAGGGTTGGGGAGAGACCCAGTACTTC,TRBV5-1,TRBJ2-5,TRBD1,-
CASSLVRGMGNSPLHF,TGCGCCAGCAGCTTGGTTCGGGGGATGGGGAATTCACCCCTCCACTTT,TRBV5-1,TRBJ1-6,-,-
CASRLDNGKLFF,TGTGCCAGCAGACTGGACAACGGAAAACTGTTTTTT,TRBV5-6,TRBJ1-4,-,-
CASRRTVYTGELFF,TGTGCCAGCAGGCGGACAGTCTACACCGGGGAGCTGTTTTTT,TRBV27,TRBJ2-2,-,few
CASSLALLAKNTEAFF,TGTGCCAGCAGCTTAGCGCTCTTGGCAAAGAACACTGAAGCTTTCTTT,TRBV7-2,TRBJ1-1,-,few